Each of the 8 T cell receptor beta chains below was sequenced from the same sample in a study of T cell repertoires in cytomegalovirus infection (dated by TCRdb to between 2018 and 2021). Sequenced on an Illumina HiSeq 1500. The public reads were reprocessed in TCRdb via fastp at Q25 and MiXCR, keeping in-frame beta chains. For every CDR3 protein sequence, its rows merge into one entry that carries the most common genes and DNA. The table for this sample lists around 300,000 distinct CDR3 sequences; around 25% of them were counted only once. The ten largest make up approximately 13% of the sample. The sequencing sample was made of PBMCs. The receptors originated from a human donor in good health (CMV status not recorded). Some clones in this sample may be carry-over from other donors' samples.

Ten or more counts support this clonotype. The chain uses TRBV7-8 and TRBJ1-5; D gene unclear. Germline CDR1 is SGHVS and CDR2 is FQNEAQ. The CDR3 is 14 residues long. Trimming removed 0 bases at V and 6 bases at J, with 9 bases between. CDR3 in DNA: TGTGCCAGCAGCTTAGCTGGGATCGGTCAGCCCCAGCATTTT. Protein: CASSLAGIGQPQHF. Full variable domain (missing parts from reference TRBV7-8 and TRBJ1-5): GAGVSQSPRYKVAKRGQDVALRCDPISGHVSLFWYQQALGQGPEFLTYFQNEAQLDKSGLPSDRFFAERPEGSVSTLKIQRTQQEDSAVYLCASSLAGIGQPQHFGDGTRLSIL.

This clonotype was counted between two and nine times. The chain's CDR3 is CASSYLGTAGGQPQHF. CDR3 nucleotides: TGTGCCAGCAGTTACCTGGGGACAGCGGGGGGACAGCCCCAGCATTTT. The chain combines TRBV6-2 or TRBV6-3 with TRBJ1-5; TRBD1 matches at 7 bases. Trimming removed 2 bases from V and 7 bases from J; junction bases left unmatched: 11. This CDR3 comprises 16 residues. Germline V gives CDR1 MNHEY, CDR2 SVGEGT.

This clonotype was detected only once. The V gene is TRBV19, the J gene TRBJ2-1; tentative D call: TRBD2 (5 bases). Trimming cost V 3 bases and J 8 bases, with 8 bases left between them. CDR3 size: 12 residues. Germline assignment: CDR1 LNHDA and CDR2 SQIVND (reference sequence). The CDR3 protein is CASSIFGDEQFF. The CDR3 DNA reads as TGTGCCAGTAGTATTTTCGGGGATGAGCAGTTCTTC.

This clonotype was seen more than once but under ten times. The chain recombines TRBV6-1 with TRBJ2-1; 13 bases match TRBD2. There are 19 residues in the CDR3. The junction had 8 bases not matched to a gene; V was cut back by 3 bases and J by 0 bases. Looked up from germline, CDR1 is MNHNS and CDR2 is SASEGT. In DNA, the CDR3 is TGTGCCAGCAGTGATGACCGACTAGCGGGAGGTGCCTCCTACAATGAGCAGTTCTTC. Its translation: CASSDDRLAGGASYNEQFF.

This clonotype was detected many times. The V call is TRBV7-2, the J call TRBJ1-5; 8 nucleotides match TRBD1. The CDR3 extends over 15 amino acids. The junction had 7 bases not matched to a gene; V was cut back by 5 bases and J by 4 bases. Per germline, CDR1 SGHTA and CDR2 FQGNSA. The CDR3 reads CASSQRTGRNQPQHF. CDR3 in DNA: TGTGCCAGCAGCCAAAGGACAGGGAGGAATCAGCCCCAGCATTTT.

This clonotype turned up a few times. The chain couples TRBV19 to TRBJ2-1, with 9 positions matching TRBD2. V lost 5 bases and J lost 8; bases outside the gene matches: 16. Germline V gene lookup returns CDR1 LNHDA and CDR2 SQIVND (reference sequence). The CDR3 totals 17 residues. DNA of the CDR3: TGTGCCAGTAGTCCGGGACTAGCTGGAAACTTGTACGATGAGCAGTTCTTC. It is translated as CASSPGLAGNLYDEQFF.

This clonotype was observed a handful of times. V and J are TRBV18 and TRBJ2-7; TRBD2 matches at 14 bases. There are 18 residues in the CDR3. Per the germline V gene, CDR1 is KGHSH and CDR2 is LQKENI. V shed 6 bases, J shed 2 bases, and the junction held 12 bases outside the gene matches. This CDR3 is CASSRGLAGGKSTYEQYF. DNA for the CDR3: TGTGCCAGCTCCCGAGGACTAGCGGGAGGCAAATCCACCTACGAGCAGTACTTC. Complete variable domain (other parts from reference TRBV18 and TRBJ2-7): NAGVMQNPRHLVRRRGQEARLRCSPMKGHSHVYWYRQLPEEGLKFMVYLQKENIIDESGMPKERFSAEFPKEGPSILRIQQVVRGDSAAYFCASSRGLAGGKSTYEQYFGPGTRLTVT.

The gene calls are TRBV18 and TRBJ1-5, with D unclear. Germline CDR1 is KGHSH and CDR2 is LQKENI. The length of the CDR3 is 14 residues. V dropped 0 bases and J dropped 4 bases, with 7 bases sitting between them. CDR3 in amino acids: CASSPPLGNQPQHF. CDR3 DNA: TGTGCCAGCTCACCACCGCTGGGGAATCAGCCCCAGCATTTT.